Listed below are T cell receptor beta chains from one sample, sequenced in a study of blood T cell repertoires in COVID-19. TCRdb keeps only in-frame clones here, not all; method: immunoSEQ multiplex PCR. The sample has 190,000 or so clones, about nine tenths seen once. What was sequenced was peripheral blood. The receptors derive from a man in his forties with acute or convalescent COVID-19. Each CDR3 is given without its conserved first and last residue. Fields, in order: V gene, J gene, CDR3 length, CDR3 protein.

TRBV27	TRBJ2-7	12	ASSPPWGLDEQY
TRBV5-4	TRBJ2-7	17	ASSLHDGPGADSFYEQY
TRBV10-3	TRBJ2-5	9	ATTGEETQY
TRBV24-1	TRBJ2-7	10	ATSESGSEQY
TRBV11-2	TRBJ1-3	13	ASSPTGVRGNTIY
TRBV5-6	TRBJ2-7	13	ASSLEEQYPYEQY
TRBV6-5	TRBJ1-1	10	ASSYGGGGAF
TRBV5-4	TRBJ1-3	13	ASSLAGSSGNTIY
TRBV7-9	TRBJ2-5	11	ASSRGGGETQY
TRBV28	TRBJ2-2	14	ASSLHRARRDGELF
TRBV18	TRBJ1-6	13	ASSPPPGGRSPLH
TRBV2	TRBJ2-2	14	ARKSPGTGNTGELF
TRBV15	TRBJ2-7	12	ATSPGQGAFEQY
TRBV7-2	TRBJ1-5	11	ASSLAGEWPQH
TRBV5-6	TRBJ2-7	12	ASSSGQGAYEQY
TRBV28	TRBJ1-6	16	ASRPPVGFSSYNSPLH
TRBV6-1	TRBJ2-2	15	ASSEATGGWNTGELF
TRBV11-2	TRBJ2-7	12	ASSPDRSTYEQY
TRBV12-3/TRBV12-4	TRBJ2-7	10	ASSFSGGEQY
TRBV3-1/TRBV3-2	TRBJ2-5	15	ASSQGGLLAGRETQY
TRBV19	TRBJ1-5	14	ASSSHGVGGNQPQH
TRBV7-8	TRBJ1-1	12	ASTRKQGNTEAF
TRBV7-9	TRBJ2-5	15	ASSLVVLASDKETQY
TRBV19	TRBJ1-6	13	ASRIGGGGNSPLH
TRBV7-2	TRBJ2-7	12	ASSRGLTPNEQY
TRBV2	TRBJ2-7	9	ASSDTGEQY
TRBV19	TRBJ1-2	13	ASNRTGVKVNGYT
TRBV5-1	TRBJ1-4	13	ASSPLGGIREKLF
TRBV19	TRBJ1-5	13	ASRQGLGIMQPQH